This TCR beta chain originates from a study of blood T cell repertoires in COVID-19. Here immunoSEQ multiplex PCR was the method, and the copy in TCRdb shows in-frame clones only, minus some. The sample yields 110,000 or so clones, 70% to 90% seen once. J was trimmed by 8 bases and V by 2 bases; bases with no gene match: 16. CDR1 and CDR2 (germline): LNHDA, SQIVND (reference sequence). The CDR3 has 17 residues. The V and J genes are TRBV19 and TRBJ1-2; TRBD1 agrees at 8 bases. This TCR was sampled from a human donor in a cohort sampled during active COVID-19. The source material was peripheral blood. CDR3 bases: TGTGCCAGTAGTATACCGGGACAGGTCCTTCTTTTGGGGGGCTACACCTTC. It yields the protein CASSIPGQVLLLGGYTF.